The T cell receptor beta chain described here comes from a study of shared clonotypes between healthy human individuals. The CDR3 totals 13 residues. Trimming took off 5 bases at V and 1 base at J, with 5 bases between the two ends. Germline CDR1 reads KGHSH; CDR2 reads LQKENI. Assay runs were performed at deep level. TCRdb keeps only in-frame clones here, not all; method: immunoSEQ multiplex PCR. The table has about 1 million clones, roughly 80% seen once. Study results and caveats: Among non-shared clonotypes, generation probabilities were lower than among those shared by all four donors.

Concerning this clone itself: Antigen unknown. This same CDR3 is encoded by further DNA sequences in the sample.

This TCR derives from a man younger than 35 in good health. This chain connects TRBV18 to TRBJ2-2; no clear D gene. Sequencing was carried out using memory CD4+ T cells sorted from blood. Sample subset: CD45RA-negative fraction. The CDR3 loop reads CASSGQNTGELFF. CDR3 coding DNA: TGTGCCAGCTCAGGCCAGAACACCGGGGAGCTGTTTTTT. The full variable domain, in which reference TRBV18 and TRBJ2-2 provide the parts outside the CDR3, is NAGVMQNPRHLVRRRGQEARLRCSPMKGHSHVYWYRQLPEEGLKFMVYLQKENIIDESGMPKERFSAEFPKEGPSILRIQQVVRGDSAAYFCASSGQNTGELFFGEGSRLTVL.